This TCR beta chain was identified in a study of cytomegalovirus exposure and HLA in healthy donors. For the study at large: Within the Caucasian-associated ancestry cluster were roughly 82% of the 398 genotyped donors. Study results and caveats: Later analysis suggested most CMV-associated TCR beta chains were HLA-restricted.

After removal of 5 bases from V and 7 bases from J, the junction contained 11 bases not matched to a gene. CDR1 is SGHTA and CDR2 is FQGTGA in the germline V gene. The CDR3 is 16 amino acids. Points on this clone: Antigen unknown.

Researchers ran the PCR with 60 Vbeta and 13 Jbeta primers. The table came from immunoSEQ multiplex PCR; TCRdb's copy has only in-frame clones and leaves some out. The data contain about 130,000 clones, about 74% of them singletons. Material for sequencing was PBMCs. This receptor was obtained from a man between 35 and 55 years old in good health and CMV-seropositive. The chain links TRBV7-3 to TRBJ2-1; TRBD1 matches 10 bases. The CDR3 sequence: CASSHPTGGEGNEQFF. The CDR3 region has the DNA TGTGCCAGCAGCCACCCGACAGGGGGCGAGGGGAATGAGCAGTTCTTC. Looking up the rest from reference TRBV7-3 and TRBJ2-1 gives the full variable domain: GAGVSQTPSNKVTEKGKYVELRCDPISGHTALYWYRQSLGQGPEFLIYFQGTGAADDSGLPNDRFFAVRPEGSVSTLKIQRTERGDSAVYLCASSHPTGGEGNEQFFGPGTRLTVL.